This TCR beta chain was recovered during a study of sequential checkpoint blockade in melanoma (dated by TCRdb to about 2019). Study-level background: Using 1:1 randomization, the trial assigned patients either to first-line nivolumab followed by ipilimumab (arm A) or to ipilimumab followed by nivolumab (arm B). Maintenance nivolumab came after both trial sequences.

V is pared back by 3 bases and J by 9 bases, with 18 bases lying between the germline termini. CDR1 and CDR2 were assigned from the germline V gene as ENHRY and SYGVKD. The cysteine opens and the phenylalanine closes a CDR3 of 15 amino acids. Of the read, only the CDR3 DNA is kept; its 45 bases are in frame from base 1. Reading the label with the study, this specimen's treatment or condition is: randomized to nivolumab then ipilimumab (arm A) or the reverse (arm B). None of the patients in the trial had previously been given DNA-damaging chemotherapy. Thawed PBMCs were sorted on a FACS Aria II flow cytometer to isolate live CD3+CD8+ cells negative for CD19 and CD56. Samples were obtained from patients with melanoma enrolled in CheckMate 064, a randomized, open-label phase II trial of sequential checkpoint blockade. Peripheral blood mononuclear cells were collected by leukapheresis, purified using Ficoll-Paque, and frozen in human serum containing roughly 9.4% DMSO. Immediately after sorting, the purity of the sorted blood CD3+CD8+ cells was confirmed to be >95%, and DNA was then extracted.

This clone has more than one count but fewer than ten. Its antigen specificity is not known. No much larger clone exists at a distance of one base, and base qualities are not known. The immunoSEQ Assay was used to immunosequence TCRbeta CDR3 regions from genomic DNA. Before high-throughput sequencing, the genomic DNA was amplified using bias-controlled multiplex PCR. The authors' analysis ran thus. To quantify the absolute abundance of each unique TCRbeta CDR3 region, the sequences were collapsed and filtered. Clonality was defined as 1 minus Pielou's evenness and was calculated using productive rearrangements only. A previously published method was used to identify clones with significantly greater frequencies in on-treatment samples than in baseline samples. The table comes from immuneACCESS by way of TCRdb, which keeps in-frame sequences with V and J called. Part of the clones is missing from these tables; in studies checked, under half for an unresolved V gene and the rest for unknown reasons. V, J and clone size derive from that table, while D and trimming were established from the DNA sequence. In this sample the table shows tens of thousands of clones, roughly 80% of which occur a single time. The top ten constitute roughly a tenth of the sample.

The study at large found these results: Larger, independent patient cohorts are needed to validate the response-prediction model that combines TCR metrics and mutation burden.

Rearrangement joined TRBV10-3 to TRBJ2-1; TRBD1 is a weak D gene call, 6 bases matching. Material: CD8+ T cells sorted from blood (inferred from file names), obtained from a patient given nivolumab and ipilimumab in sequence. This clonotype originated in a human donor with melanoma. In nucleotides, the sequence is TGTGCCATCAGTGATGTCACAGGGCGCCTGGGTGAGCAGTTCTTC. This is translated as CAISDVTGRLGEQFF.